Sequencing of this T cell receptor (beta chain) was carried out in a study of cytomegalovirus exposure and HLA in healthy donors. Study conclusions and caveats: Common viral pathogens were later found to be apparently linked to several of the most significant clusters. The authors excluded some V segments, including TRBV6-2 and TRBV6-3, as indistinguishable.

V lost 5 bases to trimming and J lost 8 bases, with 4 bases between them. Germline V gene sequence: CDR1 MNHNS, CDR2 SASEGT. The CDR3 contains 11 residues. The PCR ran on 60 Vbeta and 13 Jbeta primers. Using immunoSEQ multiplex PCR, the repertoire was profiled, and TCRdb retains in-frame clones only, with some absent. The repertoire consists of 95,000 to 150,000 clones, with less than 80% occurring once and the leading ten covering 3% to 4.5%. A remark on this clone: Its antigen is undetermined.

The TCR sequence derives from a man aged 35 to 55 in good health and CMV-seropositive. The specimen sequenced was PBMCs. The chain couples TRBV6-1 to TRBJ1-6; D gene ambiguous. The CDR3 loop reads CASSFDSPLHF. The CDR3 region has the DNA TGTGCCAGCAGTTTCGATTCACCCCTCCACTTT.